This entry lists 3 T cell receptor beta chains sequenced from one sample in a study of T cell repertoires in aging, cancer and after chemotherapy (dated by TCRdb to the late 2010s). Instead of sorted cells or RNA, genomic DNA extracted from peripheral blood served as the source for amplifying TCR beta rearrangements. Instrument used: Illumina MiSeq. Rearranged TRB sequences spanning V, D and J segments were amplified by multiplex touch-down PCR using a mixed TRB-A/B primer pool. The public reads were reprocessed in TCRdb via fastp at Q25 and MiXCR, keeping in-frame beta chains. Each entry is one CDR3 protein sequence, shown with its most common DNA and genes. A total of approximately 3,300 distinct CDR3 sequences appear in this sample, 24% of them only once. The ten largest clones take up around an eighth of the sample. Input material: blood. These receptors were obtained from a human donor with a solid tumor.

Judged by abundance, this clonotype is medium-sized. This sequence joins TRBV27 and TRBJ1-4; 7 nucleotides agree with TRBD1. Germline CDR1 reads MNHEY; CDR2 reads SMNVEV (reference sequence). Trimming removed 5 bases from V and 6 bases from J; junction bases left unmatched: 9. This CDR3 region has 15 residues. CDR3 in DNA: TGTGCCAGCAGTCCACGACAGGGCGGGGATGAAAAACTGTTTTTT. Encoded protein: CASSPRQGGDEKLFF.

The chain joins TRBV29-1 to TRBJ2-5; possibly TRBD1 for D (8 bases). The V and J ends lost 7 bases and 5 bases respectively, with 20 bases between them. The CDR3 covers 14 residues. Germline-derived CDR1 and CDR2 are SQVTM and ANQGSEA. The CDR3: CSAQGAWGGETQYF. In DNA, the CDR3 is TGCAGCGCCCAGGGGGCTTGGGGAGGGGAGACCCAGTACTTC.

This clonotype was counted between two and nine times. This chain joins TRBV7-2 and TRBJ1-5; perhaps TRBD1 as D (6 bases). The CDR3 is 13 residues long. With 1 base removed from V and 9 bases from J, the gap between germline ends came to 10 bases. The germline CDR1 and CDR2 sequences are SGHTA and FQGNSA. This CDR3 is CASSLEGGRPQHF. The CDR3, as DNA: TGTGCCAGCAGCTTAGAGGGGGGTCGGCCCCAGCATTTT.